The TCR beta chain under discussion was sequenced for a study of T cells after yellow fever vaccination. This CDR3 region has 16 residues. The V gene's germline CDR1 is KGHSH and CDR2 LQKENI. Trimming shortened V by 3 bases and J by 3 bases, and 15 bases separated the two germline ends. This clonotype was observed many times. TCRdb reanalysed the 5' RACE reads using MiXCR and keeps one entry per CDR3 protein. The sample includes about 130,000 distinct CDR3 sequences, 6.5% to 8% of them seen just once. The sequences come from CD4+ T cells sorted from PBMCs, collected approximately 11 days after the first yellow fever vaccination. The chain recombines TRBV18 with TRBJ2-4, with D uncertain. The clonotype comes from a man aged 18 to 30 who received the YFV17D yellow fever vaccine. In nucleotides, the CDR3 is TGTGCCAGCTCACCGCAGAGTTTACTGGGCAAAAACATTCAGTACTTC. It encodes CASSPQSLLGKNIQYF.